Listed below are T cell receptor beta chains from one sample, sequenced in a study of Graves' ophthalmopathy and Graves' hyperthyroidism. TCRdb re-analysed the multiplex PCR reads in MiXCR, keeping a single row per CDR3 protein. The profile covers approximately 540,000 distinct CDR3 sequences, with 35% to 45% appearing a single time and over 3.5% taken by the ten largest. Sequencing was done on a sample of peripheral blood or thyroid tissue (not recorded which). The receptors stem from an adult man with Graves' hyperthyroidism. Each CDR3 is given with its conserved first and last residue. A D gene is named only where the DNA matches it firmly. Only part of the rows carry a size: once, few, many, or a class if the clone is expanded.

cdr3_length,clone_size,v_call,j_call,d_call,cdr3_aa,cdr3_nt
14,.,TRBV7-8,TRBJ1-1,.,CASSSGSQSGEAFF,TGTGCCAGCAGCTCCGGGAGTCAGAGTGGTGAAGCTTTCTTT
15,many,TRBV7-9,TRBJ2-5,.,CASSLGLGDQETQYF,TGTGCCAGCAGCTTAGGGTTGGGGGACCAAGAGACCCAGTACTTC
10,many,TRBV2,TRBJ1-1,.,CASSWQEAFF,TGTGCCAGCAGTTGGCAGGAAGCTTTCTTT
15,once,TRBV7-3,TRBJ2-1,TRBD2,CASSLSLAGVDEQFF,TGTGCCAGCAGCTTAAGTCTAGCGGGAGTGGATGAGCAGTTCTTC
19,.,TRBV25-1,TRBJ1-6,.,CASSLFAGRGSSCNSPLHF,TGTGCCAGCAGTTTATTTGCGGGCAGGGGAAGCTCCTGTAATTCACCCCTCCACTTT
16,many,TRBV6-1,TRBJ2-5,.,CASRPSWRAGQETQYF,TGTGCCAGCAGACCGTCCTGGCGTGCGGGCCAAGAGACCCAGTACTTC
17,.,TRBV10-3,TRBJ1-1,TRBD1,CAISESTGGLGSTEAFF,TGTGCCATCAGTGAGTCGACAGGGGGCTTAGGTAGCACTGAAGCTTTCTTT
13,.,TRBV7-9,TRBJ2-1,.,CASSSGKYNEQFF,TGTGCCAGTAGTTCCGGGAAGTACAATGAGCAGTTCTTC
18,many,TRBV7-8,TRBJ1-3,.,CASSLGYRDNLSGNTIYF,TGTGCCAGCAGCTTAGGGTACCGGGACAACCTCTCTGGAAACACCATATATTTT
13,.,TRBV29-1,TRBJ2-2,.,CSVLTANTGGLFF,TGCAGCGTTTTGACAGCGAACACCGGGGGGCTGTTTTTT
15,.,TRBV19,TRBJ2-3,TRBD1,CASSIWRTGTDTQYF,TGTGCCAGTAGTATATGGAGGACAGGGACCGATACGCAGTATTTT
15,once,TRBV19,TRBJ2-1,TRBD2,CASSRVGGSYNEQFF,TGTGCCAGTAGTAGGGTTGGCGGGAGCTACAATGAGCAGTTCTTC
15,many,TRBV9,TRBJ1-2,.,CASSVLPEANYGYTF,TGTGCCAGCAGCGTCCTCCCAGAAGCTAACTATGGCTACACCTTC
13,few,TRBV3-1,TRBJ2-7,.,CASSPGLIYEQYF,TGTGCCAGCAGCCCGGGACTGATTTACGAGCAGTACTTC
18,.,TRBV7-2,TRBJ2-5,.,CASSLLGTVGGLQETQYF,TGTGCCAGCAGCTTGCTGGGGACGGTGGGGGGGCTTCAAGAGACCCAGTACTTC
14,once,TRBV20-1,TRBJ2-7,.,CSVTRGAANYEQYF,TGCAGTGTCACGAGGGGGGCTGCGAACTACGAGCAGTACTTC
13,.,TRBV25-1,TRBJ1-2,TRBD1,CASRRTGPEGYTF,TGTGCCAGCAGGAGGACAGGGCCTGAAGGCTACACCTTC
15,many,TRBV5-1,TRBJ1-2,.,CASSLVAGPDYGYTF,TGCGCCAGCAGCTTGGTGGCAGGGCCCGACTATGGCTACACCTTC
13,few,TRBV2,TRBJ2-7,.,CASSEGGDYEQYF,TGTGCCAGCAGTGAAGGGGGGGACTACGAGCAGTACTTC
15,.,TRBV3-1,TRBJ1-2,.,CASSQGGRTSSGYTF,TGTGCCAGCAGCCAGGGGGGTAGGACCTCCTCGGGCTACACCTTC
18,.,TRBV11-2,TRBJ2-5,TRBD1,CASSSGTGSLLLGETQYF,TGTGCCAGCAGCTCCGGGACAGGGTCTTTGCTCTTAGGAGAGACCCAGTACTTC
11,.,TRBV5-1,TRBJ1-1,TRBD1,CASNQGVEAFF,TGCGCCAGCAATCAGGGGGTTGAAGCTTTCTTT
14,.,TRBV20-1,TRBJ2-7,.,CSARGRINTGEQYF,TGCAGTGCTAGGGGCAGGATTAACACCGGGGAGCAGTACTTC
14,.,TRBV10-1,TRBJ1-2,TRBD1,CASIKGAWNYGYTF,TGCGCCAGCATTAAGGGGGCGTGGAACTATGGCTACACCTTC
10,.,TRBV29-1,TRBJ1-2,.,CSSWKEGYTF,TGCAGCAGTTGGAAAGAAGGCTACACCTTC
14,many,TRBV5-1,TRBJ1-2,.,CASSLWGGGYGYTF,TGCGCCAGCAGCTTGTGGGGAGGGGGCTATGGCTACACCTTC
14,.,TRBV20-1,TRBJ2-1,TRBD1,CSARDLGTGGEQFF,TGCAGTGCTAGAGATCTGGGAACAGGGGGTGAGCAGTTCTTC
15,many,TRBV15,TRBJ2-7,.,CATSRPPPGTYEQYF,TGTGCCACCAGCAGGCCCCCCCCCGGTACCTACGAGCAGTACTTC
14,.,TRBV7-3,TRBJ2-5,TRBD1,CASSRDSSYNEQYF,TGTGCCAGCAGCCGGGACAGCTCCTACAATGAGCAGTACTTC
15,.,TRBV5-6,TRBJ2-7,.,CASGRIGVLSYEQYF,TGTGCCAGCGGACGTATAGGGGTCCTCTCCTACGAGCAGTACTTC
13,.,TRBV2,TRBJ1-2,.,CASLLVGAYGYTF,TGTGCCAGCCTCCTGGTGGGAGCTTATGGCTACACCTTC
15,few,TRBV6-6,TRBJ1-1,TRBD1,CASSSPQGRMTEAFF,TGTGCCAGCAGTTCACCACAGGGGAGAATGACTGAAGCTTTCTTT
10,.,TRBV7-8,TRBJ2-2,.,CASIFGELFF,TGTGCCAGCATCTTCGGGGAGCTGTTTTTT
15,few,TRBV12-3/TRBV12-4,TRBJ1-2,TRBD1,CASSSQGAAIYGYTF,TGTGCCAGCAGCTCTCAGGGGGCGGCTATCTATGGCTACACCTTC
15,.,TRBV10-3,TRBJ2-5,TRBD2,CAAQGTSGTQETQYF,TGTGCCGCGCAGGGGACTAGCGGAACTCAAGAGACCCAGTACTTC
15,.,TRBV28,TRBJ2-3,.,CASSNRGGSTDTQYF,TGTGCCAGCAGTAACAGGGGAGGGAGCACAGATACGCAGTATTTT
15,many,TRBV7-8,TRBJ1-1,TRBD1,CASSDDRRGLTEAFF,TGTGCCAGCAGCGACGACCGCAGGGGGCTGACTGAAGCTTTCTTT
13,many,TRBV15,TRBJ1-1,.,CATSRPMRTEAFF,TGTGCCACCAGCAGACCCATGAGGACTGAAGCTTTCTTT
12,.,TRBV29-1,TRBJ2-7,.,CSWRVESYEQYF,TGCAGCTGGAGGGTTGAGTCCTACGAGCAGTACTTC
16,.,TRBV7-3,TRBJ2-5,TRBD2,CASSSRPGTSGEAQYF,TGTGCCAGCAGCTCCCGGCCCGGGACTAGCGGGGAGGCCCAGTACTTC
13,many,TRBV29-1,TRBJ1-3,.,CSVEDSVGNTIYF,TGCAGCGTTGAAGATTCAGTGGGAAACACCATATATTTT
16,many,TRBV12-3/TRBV12-4,TRBJ2-2,.,CASGRGDHANTGELFF,TGTGCCAGCGGTCGAGGAGACCACGCGAACACCGGGGAGCTGTTTTTT